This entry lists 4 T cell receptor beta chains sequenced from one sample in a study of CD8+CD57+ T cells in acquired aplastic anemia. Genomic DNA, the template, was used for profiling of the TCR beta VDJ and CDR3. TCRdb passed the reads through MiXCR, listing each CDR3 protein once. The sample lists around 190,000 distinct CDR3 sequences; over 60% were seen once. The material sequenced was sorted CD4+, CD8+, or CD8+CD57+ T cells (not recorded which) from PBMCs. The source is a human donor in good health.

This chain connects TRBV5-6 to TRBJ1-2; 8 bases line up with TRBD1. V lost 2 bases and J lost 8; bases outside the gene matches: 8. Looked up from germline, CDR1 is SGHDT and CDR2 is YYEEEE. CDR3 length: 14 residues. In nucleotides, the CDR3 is TGTGCCAGCAGCTTAATGACAGGGGAAGGCGGCTACACCTTC. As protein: CASSLMTGEGGYTF.

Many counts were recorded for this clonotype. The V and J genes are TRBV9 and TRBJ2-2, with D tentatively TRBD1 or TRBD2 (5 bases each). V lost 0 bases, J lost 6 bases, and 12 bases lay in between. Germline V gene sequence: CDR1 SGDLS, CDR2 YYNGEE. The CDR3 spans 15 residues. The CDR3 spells CASSVGGAPAGELFF. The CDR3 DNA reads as TGTGCCAGCAGCGTAGGAGGGGCGCCGGCCGGGGAGCTGTTTTTT.

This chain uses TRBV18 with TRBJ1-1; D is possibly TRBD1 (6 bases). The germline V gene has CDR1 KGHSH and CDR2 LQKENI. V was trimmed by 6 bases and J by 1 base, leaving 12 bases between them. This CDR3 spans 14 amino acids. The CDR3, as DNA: TGTGCCAGCTCCCCGGGACACGGGAACACTGAAGCTTTCTTT. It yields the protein CASSPGHGNTEAFF.

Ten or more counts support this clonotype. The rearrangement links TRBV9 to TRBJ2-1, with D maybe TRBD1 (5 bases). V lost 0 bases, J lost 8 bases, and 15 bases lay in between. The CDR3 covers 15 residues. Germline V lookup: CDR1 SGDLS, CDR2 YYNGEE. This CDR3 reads CASSVGAGNPHEQFF. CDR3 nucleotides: TGTGCCAGCAGCGTAGGGGCAGGGAACCCTCATGAGCAGTTCTTC.